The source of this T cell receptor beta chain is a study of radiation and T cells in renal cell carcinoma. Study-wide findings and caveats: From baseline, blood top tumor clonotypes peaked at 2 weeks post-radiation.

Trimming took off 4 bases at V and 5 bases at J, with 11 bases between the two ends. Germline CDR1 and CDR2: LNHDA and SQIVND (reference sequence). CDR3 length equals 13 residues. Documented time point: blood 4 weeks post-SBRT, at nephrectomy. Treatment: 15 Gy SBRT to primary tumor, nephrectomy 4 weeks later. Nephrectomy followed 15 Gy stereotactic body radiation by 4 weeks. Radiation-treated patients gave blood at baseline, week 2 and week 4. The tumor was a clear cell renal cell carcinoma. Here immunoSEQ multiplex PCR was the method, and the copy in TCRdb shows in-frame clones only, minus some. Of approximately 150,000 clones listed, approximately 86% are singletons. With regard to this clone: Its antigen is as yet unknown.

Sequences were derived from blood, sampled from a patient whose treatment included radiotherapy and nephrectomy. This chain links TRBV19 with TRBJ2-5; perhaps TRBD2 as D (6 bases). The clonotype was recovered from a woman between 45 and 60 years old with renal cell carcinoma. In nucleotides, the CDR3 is TGTGCCAGTAGTAAGACTAGGTTTGAGACCCAGTACTTC. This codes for CASSKTRFETQYF.